These T cell receptor beta chains were read from a single sample in a study of response to subunit inactivated influenza vaccine. TCRdb independently ran MiXCR on the RT-PCR reads; one entry per CDR3 protein. The table includes about 570,000 distinct CDR3 sequences, approximately 12% detected once. The sequences come from PBMCs from blood, collected on the day of vaccination. The receptors were sampled from a man between 50 and 59 years old who received an inactivated influenza vaccine. CDR3s include the opening cysteine and the closing phenylalanine or tryptophan. A D gene is named only where the DNA matches it firmly.

j_gene	v_gene	d_gene	CDR3aa
TRBJ1-2	TRBV6-2/TRBV6-3	TRBD1	CASSYRDRPFYGYTF
TRBJ2-1	TRBV2	-	CASSDEGRQGARLAVLWNEQFF
TRBJ1-2	TRBV5-1	-	CASSAQDSYGYTF
TRBJ2-3	TRBV14	-	CASSIQVDTQYF
TRBJ1-4	TRBV27	-	CASGPSNSNEKLFF
TRBJ2-2	TRBV6-1	-	CASRNVGPSNTGELFF
TRBJ2-7	TRBV20-1	TRBD2	CSARLAGDAYEQYF
TRBJ2-7	TRBV5-1	TRBD1	CASSQLTGTLEQYF
TRBJ2-7	TRBV5-1	TRBD1	CASAGGSTPDEQYF
TRBJ2-7	TRBV4-2	-	CASKEAFGHEQYF
TRBJ2-5	TRBV5-5	-	CASSLVGSETQYF
TRBJ2-7	TRBV20-1	-	CSARDGTKSYEQYF
TRBJ1-2	TRBV7-2	TRBD1	CASSFGQGNYGYTF
TRBJ2-5	TRBV6-1	-	CASSGRGGQGGETQYF
TRBJ2-7	TRBV18	-	CASSPTGVEYEQYF
TRBJ2-5	TRBV12-3/TRBV12-4	-	CASSFARGETQYF
TRBJ2-7	TRBV27	TRBD1	CASSLEQGAPYEQYF
TRBJ2-7	TRBV12-3/TRBV12-4	TRBD1	CASSTRDSSYEQYF
TRBJ2-7	TRBV20-1	-	CSARDRLYEQYF
TRBJ1-6	TRBV5-1	-	CASSPEWGIGNSPLHF
TRBJ2-1	TRBV7-3	TRBD2	CASSLGSGRYNEQFF
TRBJ2-3	TRBV7-6	-	CASSLSVTSTDTQYF
TRBJ1-2	TRBV20-1	TRBD1	CSAATGLASYGYTF
TRBJ2-5	TRBV5-1	TRBD1	CASSLSQGEETQYF
TRBJ1-4	TRBV27	-	CASSTQGRGEKLFF
TRBJ1-6	TRBV5-1	-	CASSLIGDSPLHF
TRBJ1-5	TRBV7-2	-	CASSLVEGQPQHF
TRBJ2-3	TRBV2	-	CASSGRRGHYQTDTQYF
TRBJ2-4	TRBV7-9	-	CASSSLDSTAKNIQYF
TRBJ2-5	TRBV7-8	-	CASNRGAPGETQYF
TRBJ2-3	TRBV20-1	TRBD2	CSARDILAGGDTQYF
TRBJ2-7	TRBV20-1	-	CSARDLTGRGDYEQYF
TRBJ2-3	TRBV6-1	-	CASTQGRGDTDTQYF
TRBJ2-1	TRBV15	-	CATSRFSEVEQFF
TRBJ1-1	TRBV20-1	-	CSARPGTEAFF
TRBJ2-1	TRBV4-2	TRBD2	CASSPGLAGSYSYNEQFF
TRBJ2-7	TRBV13	TRBD2	CASSLGLLLAGGTYEQYF
TRBJ2-5	TRBV29-1	-	CSVEGHYLETQYF